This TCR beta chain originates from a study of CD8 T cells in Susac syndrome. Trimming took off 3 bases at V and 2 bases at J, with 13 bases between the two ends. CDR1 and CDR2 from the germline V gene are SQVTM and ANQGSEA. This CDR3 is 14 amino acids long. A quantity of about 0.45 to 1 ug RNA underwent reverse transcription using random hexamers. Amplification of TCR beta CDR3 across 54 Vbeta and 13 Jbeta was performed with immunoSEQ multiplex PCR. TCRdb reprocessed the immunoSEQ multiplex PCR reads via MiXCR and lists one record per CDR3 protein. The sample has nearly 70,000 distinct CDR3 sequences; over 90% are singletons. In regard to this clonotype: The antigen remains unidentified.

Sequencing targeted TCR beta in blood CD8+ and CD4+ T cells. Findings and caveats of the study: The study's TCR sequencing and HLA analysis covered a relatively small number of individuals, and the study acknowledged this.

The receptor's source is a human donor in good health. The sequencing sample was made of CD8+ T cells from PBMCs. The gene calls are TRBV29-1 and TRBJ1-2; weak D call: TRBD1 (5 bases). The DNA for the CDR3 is TGCAGCGTTGACCGGGACGAGGCCAACTATGGCTACACCTTC. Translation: CSVDRDEANYGYTF.